The 8 T cell receptor beta chains below were found in one sample sequenced in a study of cytomegalovirus exposure and HLA in healthy donors (TCRdb year 2017). Library preparation used the immunoSEQ multiplex PCR assay. A mixture of 60 forward primers for TCR Vbeta segments and 13 reverse primers for TCR Jbeta segments was used in the multiplex PCR. TCRdb mirrors the immuneACCESS table, restricted to in-frame sequences. Some clones are absent from its copies; in checked studies, under half trace to an unresolved V gene, and the reason for the others is unknown. Recorded for this sample are around 120,000 clones; 70% to 80% of them occurred a single time. About 3% of the sample is taken by the ten largest. The sample comprised PBMCs. These receptors all stem from a woman in her 40s in good health and CMV-seropositive.

Here the CDR3 DNA reads TGCGCCAGCAGCCAAGGAAGGGCTAGCGGGAGCTACGAGCAGTACTTC. This codes for CASSQGRASGSYEQYF. The chain uses TRBV4-1 and TRBJ2-7; 10 positions match TRBD2. This CDR3 region has 16 residues. Germline trimming cut 1 base from V and 3 bases from J; bases unmatched to any gene: 6. Germline CDR1 MGHRA, CDR2 YSYEKL.

The chain employs TRBV7-9 and TRBJ1-1; 7 bases fit TRBD1. The V gene's germline CDR1 is SEHNR and CDR2 FQNEAQ (reference sequence). The CDR3 totals 16 residues. V gave up 5 bases and J gave up 3 bases; unmatched junction bases: 12. The CDR3 region is CASSPRRQGQYTEAFF. The DNA of the CDR3 is TGTGCCAGCAGCCCCCGAAGGCAGGGACAGTACACTGAAGCTTTCTTT.

CDR3 in DNA: TGTGCCAGCAGCCAAGATCTAGAGCGGGGCTATGGCTACACCTTC. Residues: CASSQDLERGYGYTF. The rearrangement links TRBV4-2 to TRBJ1-2, with D unclear. The CDR3 extends over 15 amino acids. V dropped 0 bases and J dropped 4 bases, with 12 bases sitting between them. The germline V gene has CDR1 LGHNA and CDR2 YNFKEQ.

The chain carries TRBV21-1 and TRBJ2-5; TRBD1 is the table's D call and was not checked against the DNA. TRBV21-1 is a pseudogene locus. The CDR3 runs 17 residues. The CDR3 nucleotides read TGTGCCAGCAGCAAAGGAGGGAGACAGGGAAGGGGAGAGACCCAGTACTTC. Its protein is CASSKGGRQGRGETQYF.

The chain joins TRBV7-9 to TRBJ2-1, with a tentative D call TRBD2 (7 bases). V gave up 5 bases and J gave up 3 bases, with 14 bases separating them. Germline assignment: CDR1 SEHNR and CDR2 FQNEAQ (reference sequence). The CDR3 contains 15 residues. As DNA, the CDR3 is TGTGCCAGCAGCCCTAGGGGGGGGAACTACAATGAGCAGTTCTTC. This codes for CASSPRGGNYNEQFF. The full variable domain, in which reference TRBV7-9 and TRBJ2-1 provide the parts outside the CDR3, is DTGVSQNPRHKITKRGQNVTFRCDPISEHNRLYWYRQTLGQGPEFLTYFQNEAQLEKSRLLSDRFSAERPKGSFSTLEIQRTEQGDSAMYLCASSPRGGNYNEQFFGPGTRLTVL.

The chain has TRBV7-8 and TRBJ2-2; D ambiguous. The CDR3 covers 14 residues. CDR1 SGHVS and CDR2 FQNEAQ come from the germline V gene. V lost 0 bases and J 7 bases, leaving 9 bases between the germline ends. CDR3 protein: CASSLASLDGELFF. For the CDR3, the DNA is TGTGCCAGCAGCTTAGCAAGCCTTGACGGGGAGCTGTTTTTT.

A note on this clone: A junction end diverges from the germline sequence, so it may reflect a read error. This chain joins TRBV7-7 and TRBJ2-2; no reliable D call. CDR1 and CDR2 from the germline V gene are SSHAT and FNYEAQ (reference sequence). CDR3 length: 12 residues. Here the CDR3 DNA reads TGTGCTAGCAGCCCCCCCGGCGGGGAGCTGTTTTTT. Translation: CASSPPGGELFF.

The gene calls are TRBV9 and TRBJ1-1; D possibly corresponds to TRBD1 (6 bases). Trimming took 3 bases from V and 0 from J, leaving 9 bases between them. Germline values: CDR1 SGDLS, CDR2 YYNGEE. There are 14 residues in the CDR3. DNA of the CDR3: TGTGCCAGCAGCGGGGGACATTTGAACACTGAAGCTTTCTTT. It encodes CASSGGHLNTEAFF.